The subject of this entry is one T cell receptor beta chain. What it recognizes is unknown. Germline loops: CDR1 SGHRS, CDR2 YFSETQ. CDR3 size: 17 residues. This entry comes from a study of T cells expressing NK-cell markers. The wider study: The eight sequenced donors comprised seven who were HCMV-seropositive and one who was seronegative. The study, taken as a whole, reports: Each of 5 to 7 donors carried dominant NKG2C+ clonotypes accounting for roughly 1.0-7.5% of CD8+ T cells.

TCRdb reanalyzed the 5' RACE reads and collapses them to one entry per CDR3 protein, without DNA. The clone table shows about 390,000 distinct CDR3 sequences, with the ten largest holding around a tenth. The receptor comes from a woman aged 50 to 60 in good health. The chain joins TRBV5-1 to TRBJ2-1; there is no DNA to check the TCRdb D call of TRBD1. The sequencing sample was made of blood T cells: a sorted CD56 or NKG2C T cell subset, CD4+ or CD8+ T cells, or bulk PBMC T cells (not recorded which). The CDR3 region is CASSDPSLRQGIHEQFF.